This T cell receptor beta chain was profiled in a study of T cell responses to AZD1222 COVID-19 vaccine. As to this clone: Its target is unknown.

General study results and limits: Recipients of AZD1222 seropositive at baseline numbered only 5 to 7. Repertoire collection took place solely once the T cell response had peaked. Spike regions recognized by vaccine-associated CD4 TCRs spanned the protein, led by 160-218 and 743-854. Unmutated regions of variants are reportedly targeted by nearly half of spike-specific TCRs.

Measured with immunoSEQ multiplex PCR; TCRdb has only the in-frame clones, and not every one. The sample lists about 120,000 clones, over 75% occurring once. The specimen comprised peripheral blood, sampled on day 0 of MenACWY control vaccination. The sequence was obtained from an adult in good health.

CDR3 DNA sequence: TGTGCCTTCCCTCGGGGGTCGGGGTGGGCTAACTATGGCTACACCTTC. Translation: CAFPRGSGWANYGYTF. This chain joins TRBV18 and TRBJ1-2; possibly TRBD1 for D (5 bases). V lost 11 bases and J 0 bases, leaving 22 bases between the germline ends. The CDR3 extends over 16 amino acids. Germline values: CDR1 KGHSH, CDR2 LQKENI. Using reference TRBV18 and TRBJ1-2 for the parts outside the CDR3, the full variable domain is NAGVMQNPRHLVRRRGQEARLRCSPMKGHSHVYWYRQLPEEGLKFMVYLQKENIIDESGMPKERFSAEFPKEGPSILRIQQVVRGDSAAYFCAFPRGSGWANYGYTFGSGTRLTVV.